These 15 T cell receptor beta chains were all obtained from the same sample, sequenced in a study of T-cell memory formation after mild COVID-19. TCRdb redid the calling of the 5' RACE reads with MiXCR, one entry per CDR3 protein. This table has 550,000 to 700,000 distinct CDR3 sequences, approximately 18% appearing once. Sample: PBMCs or a T cell subset sorted from them (not recorded which). These receptors all come from an adult woman who had mild COVID-19 (a few samples of this study predate the infection). Cell type and time point are not known.

This clonotype was seen more than once but under ten times. The chain joins TRBV4-1 to TRBJ2-7, with D possibly called TRBD1 or TRBD2 (5 bases each). CDR3 size: 17 residues. Per germline, CDR1 MGHRA and CDR2 YSYEKL. Trimming pared 0 bases from V and 0 bases from J, leaving 15 bases between. The CDR3 nucleotides are TGCGCCAGCAGCCAAGAAATACTCGGGACGAGCTCCTACGAGCAGTACTTC. Translating gives CASSQEILGTSSYEQYF.

This chain connects TRBV5-6 to TRBJ2-5; 10 bases align to TRBD2. Germline CDR1 reads SGHDT; CDR2 reads YYEEEE. After removal of 4 bases from V and 2 bases from J, the junction contained 11 bases not matched to a gene. The CDR3 loop spans 17 amino acids. DNA for the CDR3: TGTGCCAGCAGCCGGCCCCTACTAGCGGGGCAACAAGAGACCCAGTACTTC. Protein: CASSRPLLAGQQETQYF.

Concerning this clonotype itself: Without the conserved terminal phenylalanine or tryptophan, this CDR3 likely stems from a read error. The chain combines TRBV6-5 with TRBJ2-7; D remains unclear. The germline gives CDR1 MNHEY, CDR2 SVGAGI. CDR3 length: 14 residues. Trimming took off 3 bases at V and 0 bases at J, with 9 bases between the two ends. CDR3 nucleotide sequence: TGTGCCAGCAGTTATATAGGGAACTCCTACGAGCAGTACTTA. Translated, it gives CASSYIGNSYEQYL.

This clonotype has a handful of counts. The chain recombines TRBV12-3 or TRBV12-4 with TRBJ2-3, with a tentative D call TRBD2 (6 bases). V was trimmed by 0 bases and J by 2 bases, leaving 15 bases between them. This CDR3 contains 17 residues. CDR3 nucleotide sequence: TGTGCCAGCAGTTTAGCGCTGGTATGGAGGGACACAGATACGCAGTATTTT. As protein: CASSLALVWRDTDTQYF.

J is TRBJ2-1 and V is TRBV7-2; no clear D. V shed 3 bases and J shed 6 bases, with 9 bases lying between them. The CDR3 has 13 residues. Looked up from germline, CDR1 is SGHTA and CDR2 is FQGNSA. CDR3 residues: CASSFWASNEQFF. The CDR3, as DNA: TGTGCCAGCAGCTTCTGGGCGAGCAATGAGCAGTTCTTC.

The sample holds many counts of this clonotype. The chain links TRBV19 to TRBJ2-7; the match to TRBD1 covers 9 bases. After removal of 6 bases from V and 2 bases from J, the junction contained 8 bases not matched to a gene. Germline V gene sequence: CDR1 LNHDA, CDR2 SQIVND (reference sequence). This CDR3 contains 15 residues. This CDR3 is CASRGTDRGTYEQYF. CDR3 in DNA: TGTGCCAGTAGGGGAACGGACAGGGGAACCTACGAGCAGTACTTC.

The chain combines TRBV4-2 with TRBJ2-1; 7 bases match TRBD2. From germline, CDR1 is LGHNA and CDR2 YNFKEQ. V gave up 0 bases and J gave up 5 bases; unmatched junction bases: 10. CDR3 size: 17 residues. CDR3 DNA: TGTGCCAGCAGCCAAGATGGTTCGGCGGGGGTGAACAATGAGCAGTTCTTC. It translates to CASSQDGSAGVNNEQFF.

This clonotype was seen a few times. V and J are TRBV20-1 and TRBJ1-4; D is perhaps TRBD1 (6 bases). Looked up from germline, CDR1 is DFQATT and CDR2 is SNEGSKA (reference sequence). Between the trimmed V and J ends, which lost 0 bases and 5 bases, there was a span of 10 bases. There are 14 residues in the CDR3. DNA for the CDR3: TGCAGTGCTAGAGACAGGAGGGGGAATGAAAAACTGTTTTTT. Amino acids: CSARDRRGNEKLFF.

V is TRBV13 and J is TRBJ1-1, with D perhaps TRBD1 (6 bases). The CDR3 sequence is 13 residues long. Deletions cut 1 base from V and 6 bases from J, with 9 bases between. The V gene's germline CDR1 is PRHDT and CDR2 FYEKMQ (reference sequence). The CDR3 coding sequence is TGTGCCAGCAGCTTAGACAGGGTCGCTGAAGCTTTCTTT. Protein sequence: CASSLDRVAEAFF.

Only a few counts were recorded for this clonotype. The rearrangement joins TRBV20-1 to TRBJ1-2; tentative D call: TRBD1 (5 bases). Germline CDR1 DFQATT, CDR2 SNEGSKA (reference sequence). The CDR3 is 14 residues long. The V end lost 6 bases, the J end lost 0 bases, and 14 bases lay between the germline ends. CDR3 DNA sequence: TGCAGTGCGGCATGGCGGGGCCCTAACTATGGCTACACCTTC. Amino acids: CSAAWRGPNYGYTF.

The J gene is TRBJ2-3, the V gene TRBV5-6; D remains unclear. The CDR3 spans 14 residues. Germline loops: CDR1 SGHDT, CDR2 YYEEEE. The germline V and J ends were trimmed by 3 bases and 3 bases, with 11 bases remaining between them. CDR3 DNA: TGTGCCAGCAGCTCTCTCAAACGAACAGATACGCAGTATTTT. Its translation: CASSSLKRTDTQYF.

The chain carries TRBV5-1 and TRBJ2-3; D may be TRBD2 (5 bases). The V gene's germline CDR1 is SGHRS and CDR2 YFSETQ. With 4 bases removed from V and 2 bases from J, the gap between germline ends came to 11 bases. The CDR3 runs 14 residues. In DNA, the CDR3 is TGCGCCAGCAGCACGACTACTCCCACAGATACGCAGTATTTT. Encoded protein: CASSTTTPTDTQYF.

A few counts support this clonotype. The chain joins TRBV11-2 to TRBJ1-2; no reliable D call. V was pared by 0 bases and J by 1 base, with 12 bases between. This CDR3 contains 16 residues. From germline, CDR1 is SGHAT and CDR2 FQNNGV. In nucleotides, the CDR3 is TGTGCCAGCAGCTTAGACCCAGGCGGCCTTAACTATGGCTACACCTTC. Protein product: CASSLDPGGLNYGYTF.

The genes are TRBV7-2 and TRBJ1-4; TRBD1 matches 8 bases. From germline, CDR1 is SGHTA and CDR2 FQGNSA. The CDR3 extends over 14 amino acids. Trimming cost V 5 bases and J 8 bases; bases outside gene matches: 7. CDR3 in DNA: TGTGCCAGCAGCCCGGACAGGGAAGGAGAAAAACTGTTTTTT. This sequence encodes CASSPDREGEKLFF.

The chain recombines TRBV4-3 with TRBJ2-7; TRBD1 is a possible D gene (6 bases). This CDR3 is built from 15 residues. Between the trimmed V and J ends, which lost 0 bases and 0 bases, there was a span of 9 bases. Germline V gives CDR1 LGHNA, CDR2 YSLEER. CDR3 DNA: TGCGCCAGCAGCCAAGAGTGGGACATCTCCTACGAGCAGTACTTC. It is translated as CASSQEWDISYEQYF.